This TCR beta chain was documented in a study of regulatory T cells in long-lasting Graves disease. The study, taken as a whole, reports: Persistent disease exhibited a predilection for TRBV28, TRBJ1-2 and TRBJ2-5.

Germline V gene sequence: CDR1 SGDLS, CDR2 YYNGEE. CDR3 size: 16 residues. Trimming removed 0 bases from V and 4 bases from J; junction bases left unmatched: 7. As concerns this clonotype: Its antigen is not known.

Time point: newly diagnosed GD, antithyroid drugs for less than 3 months. From RNA extracted from PBMCs, the TCR library was made. In building TCR beta libraries, iRepertoire HTBI primers were used together with Arm-PCR of CDR3 regions. TCRdb re-analysed the multiplex PCR reads in MiXCR, keeping a single row per CDR3 protein. The repertoire holds around 460,000 distinct CDR3 sequences, roughly 15% seen once, with approximately 19% in the top ten. The same sample was also used in a study of T cells in Graves' hyperthyroidism and ophthalmopathy. This second study notes: Uncontrolled infection, other autoimmune disease, pregnancy or lactation barred patients from enrollment. Separation of ophthalmopathy from stable hyperthyroidism was achieved by a 13 V-J model.

The sequence was collected from a woman aged 45-65 years with Graves disease. The chain joins TRBV9 to TRBJ2-1; 7 bases fit TRBD2. The sample in question was peripheral blood mononuclear cells (PBMCs), obtained at new diagnosis, from a patient treated with antithyroid drugs. Here the CDR3 DNA reads TGTGCCAGCAGCGTAGGGGCTAGCGGCCCTTACAATGAGCAGTTCTTC. It yields the protein CASSVGASGPYNEQFF.